Listed below are T cell receptor beta chains from one sample, sequenced in a study of blood T cells in healthy people across ages. TCRdb called the 5' RACE reads again in MiXCR, with one record for every CDR3 protein. The table lists around 1,000,000 distinct CDR3 sequences, almost 25% of them singletons. The same specimen was also included in a second study, on T cells of mothers and their children.

Specimen: blood. Receptors were obtained from a girl aged 2 to 10 in good health. CDR3s include the opening cysteine and the closing phenylalanine or tryptophan. The order of the fields is D gene, J gene, V gene, CDR3 protein. D genes are given only for firm matches.

>TRBD1|TRBJ2-7|TRBV5-1
CASGLGQGEIYEQYF
>TRBD2|TRBJ2-1|TRBV28
CASVAGLAGGEQFF
>NA|TRBJ2-7|TRBV28
CASSVIRGYEQYF
>NA|TRBJ1-4|TRBV20-1
CSARDAGEANEKLFF
>NA|TRBJ2-2|TRBV7-8
CASSAGADTGELFF
>NA|TRBJ2-7|TRBV20-1
CSAHRDGYEQYF
>TRBD2|TRBJ2-1|TRBV12-5
CASGLVRPAAGGKEFF
>NA|TRBJ2-3|TRBV12-3/TRBV12-4
CASSPGGTASTDTQYF
>NA|TRBJ1-2|TRBV4-2
CASSLIQGLYGYTF
>NA|TRBJ2-1|TRBV5-6
CASLGGSGYNEQFF
>NA|TRBJ2-2|TRBV2
CASSEAYTGTGELFF
>TRBD2|TRBJ2-3|TRBV7-9
CASSPGTSGRQYF
>NA|TRBJ1-4|TRBV2
CASSEAGVSNEKLFF
>NA|TRBJ2-1|TRBV7-6
CASSRGGTTTDNEQFF
>NA|TRBJ1-1|TRBV29-1
CSVVTENTEAFF
>NA|TRBJ2-1|TRBV6-1
CASTFGSGDEQFF
>TRBD1|TRBJ2-5|TRBV28
CASTGQGDAKETQYF
>NA|TRBJ1-2|TRBV7-6
CASSADSTSYGYTF
>NA|TRBJ2-3|TRBV7-2
CASSLARSVGVQYF
>TRBD2|TRBJ2-1|TRBV3-1
CASSLAGGWNEQFF
>TRBD2|TRBJ2-5|TRBV7-2
CASSLAGGPGKTQYF
>NA|TRBJ1-5|TRBV12-5
CASGLVFLWEGSNQPQHF
>NA|TRBJ2-1|TRBV7-8
CASSLDWAGEQFF
>NA|TRBJ2-2|TRBV7-9
CASSRLAETLTGELFF
>NA|TRBJ2-3|TRBV29-1
CSLALRATDTQYF
>NA|TRBJ1-6|TRBV28
CASSLQTDYGLSPLHF
>TRBD2|TRBJ2-5|TRBV6-2/TRBV6-3
CASSYPGLAGPETQYF
>TRBD2|TRBJ2-5|TRBV20-1
CSARDLAGGVTRRDGETQYF
>NA|TRBJ2-1|TRBV7-2
CASSFGGAYNEQFF
>NA|TRBJ1-3|TRBV9
CASSHRRSSTIYF
>NA|TRBJ2-1|TRBV9
CTSSVDGGELSQFPNEQFF
>NA|TRBJ1-1|TRBV29-1
CSVEFKGRQTNEAFF
>TRBD2|TRBJ2-1|TRBV5-5
CASSPYQRGGVEQFF
>TRBD2|TRBJ2-1|TRBV29-1
CSVRTSSYNEQFF
>TRBD1|TRBJ2-3|TRBV20-1
CSARDMRQGSDTQYF
>NA|TRBJ2-3|TRBV20-1
CSALSGGANTDTQYF
>NA|TRBJ1-1|TRBV6-5
CASSYYRDTEAFF
>NA|TRBJ2-7|TRBV6-5
CASSYSSKNEQYF
>NA|TRBJ2-7|TRBV10-3
CAISELSYEQYF
>TRBD2|TRBJ2-2|TRBV3-1
CASSQDTSDWGELFF
>NA|TRBJ2-7|TRBV20-1
CSARERGLETYEQYF
>TRBD1|TRBJ2-1|TRBV12-5
CASGRGQGNNEQFF
>TRBD2|TRBJ2-3|TRBV6-6
CASVASGSPWYTDTQYF
>NA|TRBJ1-2|TRBV4-1
CASSQVAQSNYGYTF